The 17 T cell receptor beta chains given below trace back to one sample, sequenced in a study of OX40 agonist ivuxolimab in advanced cancers. Clones were sequenced by immunoSEQ multiplex PCR, and TCRdb holds only the in-frame ones, with some missing. The sample has around 19,000 clones, about 76% seen once. The sample here was CD4+ or CD8+ T cells sorted from blood, taken in a trial of the OX40 agonist ivuxolimab. These receptors originate from an adult with an advanced solid tumor such as melanoma, head and neck, liver or kidney cancer.

The chain has TRBV4-1 and TRBJ2-7; D not certain. Trimming removed 1 base from V and 4 bases from J, with 8 bases in between. Germline loops: CDR1 MGHRA, CDR2 YSYEKL. The CDR3 extends over 13 amino acids. Here the CDR3 reads CASSQAVGYEQYF. The CDR3 DNA sequence: TGCGCCAGCAGCCAAGCCGTCGGGTACGAGCAGTACTTC.

In its sample, this clone was seen a few times. V usage is TRBV4-1 and J usage is TRBJ2-5; D unresolved. Germline V gene data show CDR1 as MGHRA and CDR2 as YSYEKL. There are 14 residues in the CDR3. V was trimmed by 1 base and J by 4 bases, leaving 10 bases between them. Written as DNA, the CDR3 is TGCGCCAGCAGCCAAGCTGTGGGGTTAGAGACCCAGTACTTC. Translation: CASSQAVGLETQYF.

V is TRBV6-5 and J is TRBJ1-5, with D unresolved. The CDR3 extends over 13 amino acids. CDR1 and CDR2 from the germline V gene are MNHEY and SVGAGI. V was cut by 6 bases and J by 4 bases, with 10 bases left in between. The CDR3 DNA sequence: TGTGCCAGCAGGTCGTGGAGGAATCAGCCCCAGCATTTT. Its translation is CASRSWRNQPQHF.

V gene TRBV7-9 combines with J gene TRBJ2-7; D might be TRBD1 or TRBD2, each matching 5 bases. The CDR3 totals 13 residues. The ends were cut back, 6 bases at V and 3 bases at J, with 12 bases in the middle. Germline lookup yields CDR1 SEHNR and CDR2 FQNEAQ (reference sequence). The CDR3 sequence: CASRLMGDYEQYF. The CDR3 DNA reads TGTGCCAGCAGATTGATGGGGGACTACGAGCAGTACTTC.

The chain uses TRBV28 and TRBJ1-4, with D hard to call. With 7 bases removed from V and 0 bases from J, the gap between germline ends came to 12 bases. Germline CDR1 reads MDHEN; CDR2 reads SYDVKM. The CDR3 sequence is 15 residues long. In nucleotides, the CDR3 is TGTGCCAGCAATTCTAGAGTGACAACTAATGAAAAACTGTTTTTT. This codes for CASNSRVTTNEKLFF.

The V and J genes are TRBV7-9 and TRBJ2-7; no clear D gene. Germline V gene data show CDR1 as SEHNR and CDR2 as FQNEAQ (reference sequence). The CDR3 is 12 amino acids. V dropped 2 bases and J dropped 3 bases, with 5 bases sitting between them. This chain's CDR3 is CASSLRGYEQYF. DNA for the CDR3: TGTGCCAGCAGCTTAAGAGGCTACGAGCAGTACTTC.

This chain connects TRBV21-1 to TRBJ2-7; TRBD1 is taken as the D call from the table, unchecked against the DNA. TRBV21-1 is termed a pseudogene. The CDR3 consists of 13 residues. The CDR3: CASSLWTGYEQYF. CDR3 sequence (DNA): TGTGCCAGCAGCCTATGGACAGGCTACGAGCAGTACTTC.

The chain recombines TRBV5-4 with TRBJ2-3; 7 bases are a match to TRBD1. The V and J ends lost 5 bases and 6 bases, in that order; junction bases with no gene match: 6. Germline V CDR1 and CDR2: SGHNT, YYREEE (reference sequence). The CDR3 consists of 13 residues. The CDR3 nucleotides are TGTGCCAGCAGGACAGGGTTAAGGGATACGCAGTATTTT. This gives the protein CASRTGLRDTQYF. Full variable domain (missing parts from reference TRBV5-4 and TRBJ2-3): ETGVTQSPTHLIKTRGQQVTLRCSSQSGHNTVSWYQQALGQGPQFIFQYYREEENGRGNFPPRFSGLQFPNYSSELNVNALELDDSALYLCASRTGLRDTQYFGPGTRLTVL.

J is TRBJ2-3 and V is TRBV13, with D maybe TRBD1 (6 bases). V was clipped by 0 bases and J by 4 bases, with 8 bases between them. Germline V gene sequence: CDR1 PRHDT, CDR2 FYEKMQ (reference sequence). There are 14 residues in the CDR3. This CDR3 is CASSLGTGSDTQYF. The CDR3 coding sequence is TGTGCCAGCAGCTTAGGTACAGGGTCAGATACGCAGTATTTT.

The chain joins TRBV14 to TRBJ2-5; 9 bases map to TRBD1. Germline lookup yields CDR1 SGHDN and CDR2 FVKESK. The CDR3 runs 15 residues. J was trimmed by 5 bases and V by 5 bases; bases with no gene match: 9. The CDR3 loop is CASSFRDREWETQYF. In DNA form, the CDR3 reads TGTGCCAGCAGCTTCCGGGACAGGGAATGGGAGACCCAGTACTTC.

The V gene is TRBV7-9, the J gene TRBJ2-5; TRBD1 matches at 8 bases. V dropped 5 bases and J dropped 1; count of bases not matched to a gene: 12. The CDR3 consists of 17 residues. Germline CDR1 and CDR2: SEHNR and FQNEAQ (reference sequence). The CDR3 region has the DNA TGTGCCAGCAGCGCAGTAGACAGGGGCCTAGGCCAAGAGACCCAGTACTTC. It encodes CASSAVDRGLGQETQYF.

DNA of the CDR3: TGTGCCTGGAGTGTACTGGCGGGAAACGAGCAGTACTTC. Protein product: CAWSVLAGNEQYF. The genes are TRBV30 and TRBJ2-7; possible D gene TRBD2, 6 bases. Germline-derived CDR1 and CDR2 are GTSNPN and SVGIG (reference sequence). Deletions cut 0 bases from V and 5 bases from J, with 11 bases between. This CDR3 has 13 amino acids.

The V and J genes are TRBV5-4 and TRBJ2-7; 11 nucleotides align to TRBD1. The CDR3 loop spans 14 amino acids. Germline CDR1 and CDR2: SGHNT and YYREEE (reference sequence). After removal of 3 bases from V and 3 bases from J, the junction contained 2 bases not matched to a gene. In DNA form, the CDR3 reads TGTGCCAGCAGCTACGGGACAGGGGGCTACGAGCAGTACTTC. Amino acids: CASSYGTGGYEQYF.

The V call is TRBV2, the J call TRBJ1-6; TRBD1 matches at 9 bases. This CDR3 is 15 amino acids long. Germline V gene lookup returns CDR1 SNHLY and CDR2 FYNNEI. V lost 4 bases, J lost 9 bases, and 7 bases stayed unmatched. As DNA, the CDR3 is TGTGCCAGCAGTGTACGGGACAGGGTAGTTTCACCCCTCCACTTT. Translation: CASSVRDRVVSPLHF.

The chain has TRBV6-6 and TRBJ2-7; 7 bases align to TRBD1. From germline, CDR1 is MNHNY and CDR2 SVGAGI (reference sequence). V lost 0 bases and J lost 9; bases outside the gene matches: 5. CDR3 length equals 13 residues. DNA for the CDR3: TGTGCCAGCAGTTACTCGCAGGGGGATGTGCAGTACTTC. It yields the protein CASSYSQGDVQYF.

The chain recombines TRBV7-8 with TRBJ2-5, with D maybe TRBD1 (6 bases). Germline V gives CDR1 SGHVS, CDR2 FQNEAQ. The germline V and J ends were trimmed by 1 base and 5 bases, with 17 bases remaining between them. This CDR3 contains 16 residues. The CDR3 sequence is CASSLVPTGPGETQYF. CDR3 sequence (DNA): TGTGCCAGCAGCTTAGTCCCTACAGGGCCTGGGGAGACCCAGTACTTC.

The J gene is TRBJ1-5, the V gene TRBV28; no clear D gene. Per germline, CDR1 MDHEN and CDR2 SYDVKM. V was pared by 4 bases and J by 0 bases, with 13 bases between. The CDR3 totals 16 residues. The CDR3 sequence: CASSYVVGDSNQPQHF. The CDR3 DNA follows: TGTGCCAGCAGTTACGTTGTCGGAGATAGCAATCAGCCCCAGCATTTT.